The clone carrying this T cell receptor beta chain was counted a few times. Antigen: not known. The CDR3 does not end in the conserved phenylalanine or tryptophan, so this is likely a read error. Some clones are missing from TCRdb's copy, which holds only in-frame ones; the method was immunoSEQ multiplex PCR. This repertoire shows 40,000 to 45,000 clones, roughly 79% found once; its top ten account for roughly 5%. The sample is drawn from a study of a mutant IDH1 vaccine in newly diagnosed glioma. Study-level background: Patients got their first vaccination 4-6 weeks after radiotherapy alone, or with temozolomide cycles. Scheduled at week 35, visit V12 preceded visit V13, held at week 47. Findings and caveats of the study: Alterations occurring in top peripheral T cell clonotypes seemed unrelated to pseudoprogression.

Sample time point: week 35, safety follow-up. The vaccine gave 300 ug of a 20-mer mutant IDH1 peptide subcutaneously per dose. Sequenced material: PBMCs, taken from a glioma patient whose treatment included an IDH1 peptide vaccine. The receptor comes from a woman in her forties with glioma. Some clones in this sample may be carry-over from other donors' samples.

CDR3 DNA: TGTGCCAGTAAAAGGGGTCGGAACACTGAAGCTTTCTCT. Translating it yields CASKRGRNTEAFS. J is TRBJ1-1 and V is TRBV6-5, with D maybe TRBD1 (5 bases). The V end lost 9 bases, the J end lost 1 base, and 12 bases lay between the germline ends. CDR3 length: 13 residues. CDR1 is MNHEY and CDR2 is SVGAGI in the germline V gene.